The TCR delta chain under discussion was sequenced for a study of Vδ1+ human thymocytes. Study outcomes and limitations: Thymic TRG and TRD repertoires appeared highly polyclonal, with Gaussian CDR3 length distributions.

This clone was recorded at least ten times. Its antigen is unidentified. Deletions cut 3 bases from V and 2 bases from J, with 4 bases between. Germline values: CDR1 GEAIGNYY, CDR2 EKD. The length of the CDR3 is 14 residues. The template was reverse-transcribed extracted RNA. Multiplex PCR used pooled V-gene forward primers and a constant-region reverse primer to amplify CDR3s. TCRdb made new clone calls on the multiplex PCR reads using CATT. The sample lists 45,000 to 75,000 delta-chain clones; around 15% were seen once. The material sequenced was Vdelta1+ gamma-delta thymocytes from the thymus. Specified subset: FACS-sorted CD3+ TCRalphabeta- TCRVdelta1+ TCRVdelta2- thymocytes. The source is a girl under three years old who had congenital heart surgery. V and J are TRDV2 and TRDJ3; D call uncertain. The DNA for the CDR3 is TGTGCCTGTGACGCTGCCTGGGACACCCGACAGATGTTTTTC. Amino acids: CACDAAWDTRQMFF.